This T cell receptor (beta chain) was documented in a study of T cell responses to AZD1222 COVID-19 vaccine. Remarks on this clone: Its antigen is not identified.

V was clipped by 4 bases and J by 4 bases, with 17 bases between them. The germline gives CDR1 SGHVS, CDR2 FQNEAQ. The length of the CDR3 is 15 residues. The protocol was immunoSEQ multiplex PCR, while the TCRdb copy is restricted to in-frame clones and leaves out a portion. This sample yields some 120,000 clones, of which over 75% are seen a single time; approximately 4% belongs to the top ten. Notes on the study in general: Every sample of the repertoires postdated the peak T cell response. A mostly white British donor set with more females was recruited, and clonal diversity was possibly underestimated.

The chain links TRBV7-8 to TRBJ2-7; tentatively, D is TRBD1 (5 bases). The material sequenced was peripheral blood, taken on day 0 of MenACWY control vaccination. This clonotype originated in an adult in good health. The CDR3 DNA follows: TGTGCCAGCAGCTCGTCTCGACAGAGAACTTACGAGCAGTACTTC. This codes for CASSSSRQRTYEQYF. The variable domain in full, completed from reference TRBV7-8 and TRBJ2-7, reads GAGVSQSPRYKVAKRGQDVALRCDPISGHVSLFWYQQALGQGPEFLTYFQNEAQLDKSGLPSDRFFAERPEGSVSTLKIQRTQQEDSAVYLCASSSSRQRTYEQYFGPGTRLTVT.